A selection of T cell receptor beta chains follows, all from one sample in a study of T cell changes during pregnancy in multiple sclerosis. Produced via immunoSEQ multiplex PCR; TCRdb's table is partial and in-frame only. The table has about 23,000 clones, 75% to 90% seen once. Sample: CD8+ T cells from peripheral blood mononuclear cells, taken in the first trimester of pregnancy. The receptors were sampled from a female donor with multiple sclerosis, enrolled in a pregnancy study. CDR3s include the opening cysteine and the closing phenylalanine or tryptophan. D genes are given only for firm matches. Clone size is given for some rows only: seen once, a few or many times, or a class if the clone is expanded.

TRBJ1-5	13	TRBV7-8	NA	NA	TGTGCCAGCAGCCTCGTAAGCAATCAGCCCCAGCATTTT	CASSLVSNQPQHF
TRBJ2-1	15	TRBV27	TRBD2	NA	TGTGCCAGCAGTTTAGTAAGCGGGAGGGCCAATGAGCAGTTCTTC	CASSLVSGRANEQFF
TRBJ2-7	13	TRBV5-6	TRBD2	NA	TGTGCCAGCAGCCCGACTAGCGACTACGAGCAGTACTTC	CASSPTSDYEQYF
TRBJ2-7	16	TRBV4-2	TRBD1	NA	TGTGCCAGCAGCCAAGAAATTGGCAGGGGGCGCTGGGAGCAGTACTTC	CASSQEIGRGRWEQYF
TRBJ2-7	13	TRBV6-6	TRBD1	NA	TGTGCCAGCAGTCAAGGGACAGACTACGAGCAGTACTTC	CASSQGTDYEQYF
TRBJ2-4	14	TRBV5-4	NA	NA	TGTGCCAGCAGCCCGTACGGGACTTCCAACATTCAGTACTTC	CASSPYGTSNIQYF
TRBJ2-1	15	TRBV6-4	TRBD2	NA	TGTGCCAGCAGTTCGTCCGGGACTAGCGAAAGTGAGCAGTTCTTC	CASSSSGTSESEQFF
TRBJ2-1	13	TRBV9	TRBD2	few	TGTGCCAGCAGCGTTTCGGGGGAGGGTGAGCAGTTCTTC	CASSVSGEGEQFF
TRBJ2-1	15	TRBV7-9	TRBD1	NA	TGTGCCAGCAGCTTACTGGGACAGGGATATGGTGAGCAGTTCTTC	CASSLLGQGYGEQFF
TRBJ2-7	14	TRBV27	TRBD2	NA	TGTGCCAGCAGTTCTGAAGCGGGATCCTACGAGCAGTACTTC	CASSSEAGSYEQYF
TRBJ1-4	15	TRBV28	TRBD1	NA	TGTGCCAGCAGTCTTGACAGGGAGTCGGCTGAAAAACTGTTTTTT	CASSLDRESAEKLFF